This is a list of T cell receptor beta chains from one sample in a study of blood T cells in healthy people across ages. TCRdb re-derived calls from the 5' RACE reads in MiXCR, one entry per CDR3 protein. Of fewer than 2,000,000 distinct CDR3 sequences in the sample, more than 35% were seen once. Sequenced material: blood. Source of these receptors: a human donor in good health. CDR3s include the opening cysteine and the closing phenylalanine or tryptophan. A D gene is named only where the DNA matches it firmly. Size is omitted from some rows. Given values are once, few, many or a class for expanded clones.

clone size,V gene,J gene,D gene,CDR3 protein,CDR3 DNA
once,TRBV6-2/TRBV6-3,TRBJ1-2,TRBD1,CASSYRQGQGYGYTF,TGTGCCAGCAGTTACCGCCAAGGACAGGGGTATGGCTACACCTTC
NA,TRBV29-1,TRBJ2-5,NA,CSVFTGEVDQYF,TGCAGCGTGTTTACAGGGGAGGTTGACCAGTACTTC
NA,TRBV5-1,TRBJ1-6,NA,CASSLMGAGVGNSPLHF,TGCGCCAGCAGCCTTATGGGGGCAGGGGTGGGGAATTCACCCCTCCACTTT
NA,TRBV2,TRBJ2-1,NA,CASTRGSYNEQFF,TGTGCCAGCACGCGAGGGTCCTACAATGAGCAGTTCTTC
NA,TRBV20-1,TRBJ1-1,NA,CSALPLTGNTEAFF,TGCAGTGCTCTTCCCCTCACTGGGAACACTGAAGCTTTCTTT
NA,TRBV20-1,TRBJ2-3,TRBD1,CSAINRGDTQYF,TGCAGTGCTATAAACAGGGGAGATACGCAGTATTTT
few,TRBV9,TRBJ2-7,NA,CASSVGGRPYEQYF,TGTGCCAGCAGCGTCGGGGGGCGGCCCTACGAGCAGTACTTC
NA,TRBV11-2,TRBJ2-1,NA,CASSSGQIKFF,TGTGCCAGCAGCTCCGGACAGATCAAGTTCTTC
NA,TRBV15,TRBJ1-2,NA,CATSRDFRSPNGYTF,TGTGCCACCAGCAGAGATTTTAGGAGCCCAAATGGCTACACCTTC
NA,TRBV27,TRBJ1-1,NA,CASKALGRKNTEAFF,TGTGCCAGCAAAGCCCTGGGACGGAAGAACACTGAAGCTTTCTTT
few,TRBV20-1,TRBJ1-5,NA,CSAAPGLQSSLPQHF,TGCAGTGCTGCCCCGGGACTCCAGTCCAGTCTCCCCCAGCATTTT
NA,TRBV9,TRBJ2-1,TRBD1,CASSVRTGVRNEQFF,TGTGCCAGCAGCGTCCGGACAGGGGTACGCAATGAGCAGTTCTTC
once,TRBV7-9,TRBJ2-1,NA,CASSPRLVLDLYNEQFF,TGTGCCAGCAGCCCCCGACTAGTCCTCGACCTTTACAATGAGCAGTTCTTC
NA,TRBV9,TRBJ2-5,NA,CASSAGTGSQETQYF,TGTGCCAGCAGCGCCGGCACAGGATCTCAAGAGACCCAGTACTTC
many,TRBV10-3,TRBJ1-4,NA,CAISEGRVNEKLFF,TGTGCCATCAGTGAAGGGAGAGTGAACGAAAAACTGTTTTTT
NA,TRBV24-1,TRBJ2-1,NA,CATSDFAQQFF,TGTGCCACCAGTGATTTCGCGCAGCAGTTCTTC
NA,TRBV2,TRBJ2-6,NA,CASRDGVRANVLTF,TGTGCCAGCCGAGACGGTGTGAGGGCCAACGTCCTGACTTTC
few,TRBV20-1,TRBJ1-5,NA,CSALPGPPNQPQHF,TGCAGTGCCCTACCGGGACCCCCTAATCAGCCCCAGCATTTT
many,TRBV11-3,TRBJ2-7,NA,CASSGRSYKGPRDEQYF,TGTGCCAGCAGCGGTAGGTCCTATAAAGGCCCTCGAGACGAGCAGTACTTC
NA,TRBV29-1,TRBJ2-4,NA,CSVEESPENIQYF,TGCAGCGTTGAGGAGAGCCCCGAAAACATTCAGTACTTC
NA,TRBV7-2,TRBJ1-1,NA,CASSFIPSYVGEAFF,TGTGCCAGCAGCTTTATCCCCTCCTACGTGGGGGAAGCTTTCTTT
NA,TRBV12-3/TRBV12-4,TRBJ1-2,TRBD1,CASRYRGRGYGYTF,TGTGCCAGCAGGTACAGGGGGCGAGGTTATGGCTACACCTTC
few,TRBV12-3/TRBV12-4,TRBJ2-2,NA,CASSLGGTYTGELFF,TGTGCCAGCAGTTTAGGGGGGACGTACACCGGGGAGCTGTTTTTT
NA,TRBV11-2,TRBJ2-7,NA,CASSLDRVGTAPSYEQYF,TGTGCCAGCAGCTTAGATAGGGTAGGGACTGCTCCCTCCTACGAGCAGTACTTC
NA,TRBV10-3,TRBJ1-1,NA,CAIRGRPNTEAFF,TGTGCCATCAGGGGACGGCCGAACACTGAAGCTTTCTTT
many,TRBV29-1,TRBJ2-1,TRBD1,CSVAGQGSYNEQFF,TGCAGCGTTGCAGGACAGGGCTCCTACAATGAGCAGTTCTTC
NA,TRBV29-1,TRBJ1-2,TRBD1,CSVQVVKWQGARGYTF,TGCAGCGTTCAGGTGGTGAAATGGCAGGGGGCTCGTGGCTACACCTTC
few,TRBV18,TRBJ2-2,NA,CASSLRTNTGELFF,TGTGCCAGCTCACTTCGAACGAACACCGGGGAGCTGTTTTTT
few,TRBV20-1,TRBJ2-7,NA,CSAILLGSYEQYF,TGCAGTGCTATCCTTCTGGGGTCCTACGAGCAGTACTTC
NA,TRBV4-1,TRBJ1-4,NA,CASSQVGVANEKLFF,TGCGCCAGCAGCCAAGTGGGGGTGGCTAATGAAAAACTGTTTTTT
NA,TRBV6-5,TRBJ2-5,NA,CASSPTRGGGTQYF,TGTGCCAGCAGTCCGACTAGGGGAGGGGGGACCCAGTACTTC
NA,TRBV6-1,TRBJ1-5,NA,CASSDYHQAQHF,TGTGCCAGCAGTGACTACCATCAGGCCCAGCATTTT
once,TRBV9,TRBJ1-4,NA,CASSVGLGLLNEKLFF,TGTGCCAGCAGCGTAGGGCTGGGACTGCTTAATGAAAAACTGTTTTTT
NA,TRBV4-1,TRBJ2-2,TRBD1,CASSQDWTGGRELFF,TGCGCCAGCAGCCAAGATTGGACAGGGGGCCGGGAGCTGTTTTTT
few,TRBV5-6,TRBJ2-1,NA,CASSLEGWHEQFF,TGTGCCAGCAGCCTAGAAGGGTGGCATGAGCAGTTCTTC
few,TRBV6-5,TRBJ2-7,NA,CASRQGSSSYEQYF,TGTGCCAGCAGACAGGGATCTAGCTCCTACGAGCAGTACTTC
few,TRBV12-3/TRBV12-4,TRBJ2-3,NA,CASSLASNGGDTQYF,TGTGCCAGCAGTTTAGCTTCGAATGGTGGAGATACGCAGTATTTT
few,TRBV9,TRBJ2-5,TRBD2,CASSVRRSGEKETQYF,TGTGCCAGCAGCGTAAGGAGGAGCGGGGAGAAAGAGACCCAGTACTTC
NA,TRBV15,TRBJ1-5,NA,CATSRQAEPQHF,TGTGCCACCAGCAGACAGGCAGAGCCCCAGCATTTT
NA,TRBV20-1,TRBJ2-5,TRBD2,CSVRALAGGETQYF,TGCAGTGTTAGGGCTCTAGCGGGGGGGGAGACCCAGTACTTC
NA,TRBV7-9,TRBJ2-1,NA,CASSSDLFYNEQFF,TGTGCCAGCAGCTCAGATCTCTTCTACAATGAGCAGTTCTTC
NA,TRBV3-1,TRBJ2-3,NA,CASSQGGGAQDTQYF,TGTGCCAGCAGCCAAGGAGGGGGGGCCCAAGATACGCAGTATTTT
NA,TRBV29-1,TRBJ1-2,NA,CSVVVGVADYGYTF,TGCAGCGTTGTGGTGGGGGTCGCGGACTATGGCTACACCTTC
NA,TRBV5-1,TRBJ2-5,TRBD1,CASSVSGGRAQETQYF,TGCGCCAGCAGCGTGTCAGGGGGCAGGGCCCAAGAGACCCAGTACTTC
few,TRBV7-2,TRBJ1-2,TRBD1,CASRRQGTDYGYTF,TGTGCCAGCAGGCGACAGGGGACAGACTATGGCTACACCTTC
few,TRBV6-6,TRBJ2-4,NA,CASSWTVENIQYF,TGTGCCAGCAGTTGGACAGTTGAAAACATTCAGTACTTC
many,TRBV29-1,TRBJ1-2,NA,CSTTGQTYYGYTF,TGCAGCACCACTGGGCAGACCTACTATGGCTACACCTTC
few,TRBV3-1,TRBJ2-7,NA,CASSHNQLSYEQYF,TGTGCCAGCAGCCATAACCAGTTATCCTACGAGCAGTACTTC
many,TRBV10-3,TRBJ2-7,NA,CANSQGVGPYEQYF,TGTGCCAACAGTCAGGGAGTAGGACCCTACGAGCAGTACTTC
NA,TRBV25-1,TRBJ2-3,TRBD2,CASSDPSLAGGTDTQYF,TGTGCCAGCAGTGACCCCTCCCTAGCGGGGGGGACAGATACGCAGTATTTT
few,TRBV7-9,TRBJ2-5,TRBD1,CGSSRTGGQYF,TGTGGCAGCAGCCGGACAGGGGGGCAGTACTTC
NA,TRBV29-1,TRBJ1-1,TRBD1,CSVCDRAMNTEAFF,TGCAGCGTTTGTGACAGGGCCATGAACACTGAAGCTTTCTTT
NA,TRBV5-1,TRBJ2-7,NA,CASSLADLGDSAYEQYF,TGCGCCAGCAGCTTGGCTGACCTAGGGGATTCGGCCTACGAGCAGTACTTC
NA,TRBV7-2,TRBJ2-5,NA,CASSLEGGGPGEQYF,TGTGCCAGCAGCTTAGAGGGGGGCGGGCCGGGGGAGCAGTACTTC
few,TRBV9,TRBJ1-6,NA,CASSVELDINNSPLHF,TGTGCCAGCAGCGTAGAGTTGGATATTAATAATTCACCCCTCCACTTT
NA,TRBV3-1,TRBJ1-4,TRBD1,CASSQALGGTGPSVGEKLFF,TGTGCCAGCAGCCAAGCCCTCGGCGGGACAGGGCCCTCGGTGGGCGAAAAACTGTTTTTT
NA,TRBV6-5,TRBJ2-1,NA,CASSYPRGEKFF,TGTGCCAGCAGTTACCCCCGCGGGGAAAAGTTCTTC
NA,TRBV28,TRBJ2-3,TRBD2,CASSIGTSPSTDTQYF,TGTGCCAGCAGTATCGGGACTAGCCCTAGCACAGATACGCAGTATTTT
NA,TRBV6-1,TRBJ2-7,NA,CASSVIGGYEQYF,TGTGCCAGCAGTGTTATCGGGGGTTACGAGCAGTACTTC
NA,TRBV10-3,TRBJ2-7,NA,CAISESWPLYEQYF,TGTGCCATCAGTGAGTCGTGGCCTCTTTACGAGCAGTACTTC